What follows are 10 T cell receptor beta chains derived from one specimen sequenced in a study of T cell responses to AZD1222 COVID-19 vaccine. Generated by immunoSEQ multiplex PCR, the TCRdb table keeps only in-frame clones and is missing some. The data hold some 150,000 clones, with about 85% observed a single time. The specimen comprised peripheral blood, sampled after recovery from COVID-19. The source is an adult who had recovered from COVID-19.

The V gene is TRBV4-1, the J gene TRBJ2-7, with D perhaps matching TRBD1 (6 bases). V was pared by 1 base and J by 6 bases, with 10 bases between. There are 13 residues in the CDR3. Germline V gene data show CDR1 as MGHRA and CDR2 as YSYEKL. As DNA, the CDR3 is TGCGCCAGCAGCCAAGCCGGGACATCCGAGCAGTACTTC. Translation: CASSQAGTSEQYF.

The V and J genes are TRBV4-3 and TRBJ2-7; possible D gene TRBD2, 5 bases. V lost 0 bases to trimming and J lost 0 bases, with 9 bases between them. CDR1 and CDR2 from the germline V gene are LGHNA and YSLEER. The CDR3 runs to 15 residues. CDR3 protein: CASSQDLGSSYEQYF. The CDR3 coding sequence is TGCGCCAGCAGCCAAGATTTGGGGAGCTCCTACGAGCAGTACTTC.

This chain links TRBV7-9 with TRBJ2-3; TRBD2 matches at 10 bases. Germline loops: CDR1 SEHNR, CDR2 FQNEAQ (reference sequence). The CDR3 has 16 residues. The junction had 6 bases not matched to a gene; V was cut back by 5 bases and J by 1 base. This chain's CDR3 is CASSKTSGYGTDTQYF. The CDR3 region has the DNA TGTGCCAGCAGCAAGACTAGCGGGTACGGCACAGATACGCAGTATTTT. The variable domain in full, completed from reference TRBV7-9 and TRBJ2-3, reads DTGVSQNPRHKITKRGQNVTFRCDPISEHNRLYWYRQTLGQGPEFLTYFQNEAQLEKSRLLSDRFSAERPKGSFSTLEIQRTEQGDSAMYLCASSKTSGYGTDTQYFGPGTRLTVL.

The genes are TRBV7-3 and TRBJ2-1, with 10 bases lining up with TRBD2. The trim removed 4 bases at V and 8 bases at J, leaving 11 bases unmatched. Germline V gene sequence: CDR1 SGHTA, CDR2 FQGTGA. The CDR3 contains 16 residues. CDR3 protein: CASSYSGGTSGDEQFF. The CDR3 nucleotides read TGTGCCAGCAGCTATAGCGGGGGGACATCTGGGGATGAGCAGTTCTTC. The full variable domain, with the rest looked up from reference TRBV7-3 and TRBJ2-1, is GAGVSQTPSNKVTEKGKYVELRCDPISGHTALYWYRQSLGQGPEFLIYFQGTGAADDSGLPNDRFFAVRPEGSVSTLKIQRTERGDSAVYLCASSYSGGTSGDEQFFGPGTRLTVL.

This chain links TRBV5-1 with TRBJ2-7; TRBD1 matches 8 bases. Germline V gives CDR1 SGHRS, CDR2 YFSETQ. J gave up 0 bases and V 4 bases, and 6 bases lay outside the gene matches. CDR3 length equals 15 residues. In DNA, the CDR3 is TGCGCCAGCAGCGGGGTGGACAGGGCCTCCTACGAGCAGTACTTC. This codes for CASSGVDRASYEQYF.

The V and J genes are TRBV25-1 and TRBJ1-2; D gene unclear. V was trimmed by 5 bases and J by 3 bases, leaving 10 bases between them. The CDR3 spans 13 residues. Looked up from germline, CDR1 is MGHDK and CDR2 is SYGVNS. CDR3 in amino acids: CASSHGSDYGYTF. As DNA, the CDR3 is TGTGCCAGCAGTCACGGGAGTGACTATGGCTACACCTTC.

This chain links TRBV19 with TRBJ1-6; D is ambiguous. Trimming shortened V by 2 bases and J by 2 bases, and 13 bases separated the two germline ends. The germline V gene has CDR1 LNHDA and CDR2 SQIVND (reference sequence). The CDR3 sequence is 17 residues long. In DNA form, the CDR3 reads TGTGCCAGTAGTATAATGACGCGGACCACCTATAATTCACCCCTCCACTTT. It encodes CASSIMTRTTYNSPLHF.

In DNA, the CDR3 is TGCGCCAGCAGCTTTCAGTACCAAGAGACCCAGTACTTC. This gives the protein CASSFQYQETQYF. The chain couples TRBV5-1 to TRBJ2-5; D is undetermined. Per the germline V gene, CDR1 is SGHRS and CDR2 is YFSETQ. The CDR3 covers 13 residues. The V gene lost 2 bases and the J gene lost 0 bases, with 5 bases spanning the gap.

This clone showed up just a few times. V usage is TRBV3-1 (or the pseudogene TRBV3-2) and J usage is TRBJ1-2, with 7 bases matching TRBD1. The germline gives CDR1 LGHDT, CDR2 YNNKEL (reference sequence). This CDR3 contains 16 residues. Trimming took 0 bases from V and 8 from J; bases not matched to a gene: 12. The CDR3 protein is CASSQDQGGAASGYTF. The CDR3 DNA sequence: TGTGCCAGCAGCCAAGATCAGGGGGGCGCGGCGAGCGGCTACACCTTC.

This clone came up once. The chain has TRBV28 and TRBJ2-1, with 7 bases fitting TRBD2. CDR3 length: 15 residues. From germline, CDR1 is MDHEN and CDR2 SYDVKM. The junction had 5 bases not matched to a gene; V was cut back by 4 bases and J by 2 bases. The CDR3 sequence: CASSSPSGPYNEQFF. CDR3 nucleotide sequence: TGTGCCAGCAGTTCCCCTAGCGGTCCCTACAATGAGCAGTTCTTC. Full variable domain (rest looked up from reference TRBV28 and TRBJ2-1): DVKVTQSSRYLVKRTGEKVFLECVQDMDHENMFWYRQDPGLGLRLIYFSYDVKMKEKGDIPEGYSVSREKKERFSLILESASTNQTSMYLCASSSPSGPYNEQFFGPGTRLTVL.